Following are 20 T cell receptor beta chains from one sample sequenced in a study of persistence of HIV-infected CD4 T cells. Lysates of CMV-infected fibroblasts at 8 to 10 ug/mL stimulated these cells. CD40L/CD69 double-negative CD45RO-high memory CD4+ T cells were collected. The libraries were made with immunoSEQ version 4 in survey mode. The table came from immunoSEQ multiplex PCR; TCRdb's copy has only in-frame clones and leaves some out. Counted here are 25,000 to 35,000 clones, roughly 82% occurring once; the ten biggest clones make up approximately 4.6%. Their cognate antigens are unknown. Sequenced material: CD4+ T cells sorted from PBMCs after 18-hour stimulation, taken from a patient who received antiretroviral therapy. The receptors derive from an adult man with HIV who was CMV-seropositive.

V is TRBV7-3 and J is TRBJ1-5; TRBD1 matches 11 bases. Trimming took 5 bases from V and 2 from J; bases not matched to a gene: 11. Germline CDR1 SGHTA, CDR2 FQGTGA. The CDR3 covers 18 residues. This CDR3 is CASSANWTGGKGNQPQHF. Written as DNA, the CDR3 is TGTGCCAGCAGCGCCAATTGGACAGGGGGCAAAGGCAATCAGCCCCAGCATTTT.

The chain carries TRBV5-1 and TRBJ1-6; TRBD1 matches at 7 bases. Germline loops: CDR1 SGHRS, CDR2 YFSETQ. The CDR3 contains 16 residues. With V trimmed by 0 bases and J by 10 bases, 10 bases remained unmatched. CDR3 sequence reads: CASSLGEPGGFSPLHF. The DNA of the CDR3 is TGCGCCAGCAGCTTGGGGGAGCCAGGGGGTTTCTCACCCCTCCACTTT.

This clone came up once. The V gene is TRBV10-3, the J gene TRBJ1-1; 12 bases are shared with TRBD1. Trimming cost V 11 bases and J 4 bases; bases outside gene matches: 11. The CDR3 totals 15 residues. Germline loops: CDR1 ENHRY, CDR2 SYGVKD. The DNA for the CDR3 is TGTGCCGTAGAAAAAGGGACAGGGGGCGGCACTGAAGCTTTCTTT. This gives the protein CAVEKGTGGGTEAFF.

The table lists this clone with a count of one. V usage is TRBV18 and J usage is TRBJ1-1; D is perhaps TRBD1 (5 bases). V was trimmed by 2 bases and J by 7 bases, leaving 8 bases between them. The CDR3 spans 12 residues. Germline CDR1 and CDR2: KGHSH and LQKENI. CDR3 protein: CASSPGGVEAFF. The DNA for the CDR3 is TGTGCCAGCTCACCAGGGGGTGTTGAAGCTTTCTTT. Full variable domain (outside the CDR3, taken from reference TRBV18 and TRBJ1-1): NAGVMQNPRHLVRRRGQEARLRCSPMKGHSHVYWYRQLPEEGLKFMVYLQKENIIDESGMPKERFSAEFPKEGPSILRIQQVVRGDSAAYFCASSPGGVEAFFGQGTRLTVV.

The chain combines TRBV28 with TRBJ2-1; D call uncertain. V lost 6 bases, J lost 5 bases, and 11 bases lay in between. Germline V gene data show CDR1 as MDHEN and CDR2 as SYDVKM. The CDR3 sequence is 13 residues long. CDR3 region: CASSEGRHNEQFF. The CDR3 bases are TGTGCCAGCAGCGAAGGACGTCACAATGAGCAGTTCTTC.

The chain's CDR3 is CASSQDYQGIRTDTQYF. In nucleotides, the CDR3 is TGTGCCAGCAGCCAAGACTATCAAGGAATTCGGACAGATACGCAGTATTTT. This sequence joins TRBV3-1 (or the pseudogene TRBV3-2) and TRBJ2-3, with no clear D. This CDR3 is built from 17 residues. CDR1 and CDR2 (germline): LGHDT, YNNKEL (reference sequence). Trimming shortened V by 0 bases and J by 3 bases, and 16 bases separated the two germline ends.

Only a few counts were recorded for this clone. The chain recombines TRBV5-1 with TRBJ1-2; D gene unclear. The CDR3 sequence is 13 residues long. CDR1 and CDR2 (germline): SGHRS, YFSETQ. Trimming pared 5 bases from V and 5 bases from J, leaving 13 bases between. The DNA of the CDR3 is TGCGCCAGCAGTACTGGACTGGGGTATGGCTACACCTTC. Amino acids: CASSTGLGYGYTF.

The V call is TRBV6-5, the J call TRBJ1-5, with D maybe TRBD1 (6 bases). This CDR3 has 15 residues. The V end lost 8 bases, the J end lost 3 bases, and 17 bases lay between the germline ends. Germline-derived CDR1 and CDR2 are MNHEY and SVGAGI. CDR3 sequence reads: CASRADRLVNQPQHF. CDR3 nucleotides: TGTGCCAGCCGCGCAGACAGGTTGGTCAATCAGCCCCAGCATTTT.

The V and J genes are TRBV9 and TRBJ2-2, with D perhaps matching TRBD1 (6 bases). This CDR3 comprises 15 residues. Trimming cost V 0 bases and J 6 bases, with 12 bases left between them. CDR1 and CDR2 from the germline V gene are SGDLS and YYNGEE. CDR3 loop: CASSVAAGVSGELFF. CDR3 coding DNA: TGTGCCAGCAGCGTAGCAGCAGGGGTTTCCGGGGAGCTGTTTTTT.

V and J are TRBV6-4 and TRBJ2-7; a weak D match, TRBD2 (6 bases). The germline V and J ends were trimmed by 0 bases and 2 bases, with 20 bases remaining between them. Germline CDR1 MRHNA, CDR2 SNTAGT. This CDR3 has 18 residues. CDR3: CASSDSIEFLALTYEQYF. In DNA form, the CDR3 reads TGTGCCAGCAGTGACTCGATTGAATTCCTAGCGCTTACCTACGAGCAGTACTTC.

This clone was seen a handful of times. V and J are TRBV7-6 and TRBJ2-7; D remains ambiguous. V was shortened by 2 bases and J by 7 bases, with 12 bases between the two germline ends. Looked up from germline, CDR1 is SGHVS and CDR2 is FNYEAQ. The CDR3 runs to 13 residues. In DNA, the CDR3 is TGTGCCAGCAGCTTATTTACGGACGGTGAGCAGTACTTC. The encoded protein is CASSLFTDGEQYF. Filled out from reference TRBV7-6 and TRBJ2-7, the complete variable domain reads GAGVSQSPRYKVTKRGQDVALRCDPISGHVSLYWYRQALGQGPEFLTYFNYEAQQDKSGLPNDRFSAERPEGSISTLTIQRTEQRDSAMYRCASSLFTDGEQYFGPGTRLTVT.

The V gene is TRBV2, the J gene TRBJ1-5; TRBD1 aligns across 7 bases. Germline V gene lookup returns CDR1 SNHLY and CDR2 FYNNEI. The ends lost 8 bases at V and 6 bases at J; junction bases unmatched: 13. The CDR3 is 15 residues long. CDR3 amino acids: CASCGLRQGPQPQHF. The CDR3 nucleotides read TGTGCCAGCTGTGGCCTTCGACAGGGCCCTCAGCCCCAGCATTTT.

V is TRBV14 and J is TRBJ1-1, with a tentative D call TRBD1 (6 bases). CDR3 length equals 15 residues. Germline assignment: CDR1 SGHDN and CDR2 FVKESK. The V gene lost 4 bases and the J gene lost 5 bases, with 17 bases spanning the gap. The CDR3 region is CASSPNRDIRTEAFF. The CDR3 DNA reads TGTGCCAGCAGCCCTAACCGGGACATTCGGACTGAAGCTTTCTTT.

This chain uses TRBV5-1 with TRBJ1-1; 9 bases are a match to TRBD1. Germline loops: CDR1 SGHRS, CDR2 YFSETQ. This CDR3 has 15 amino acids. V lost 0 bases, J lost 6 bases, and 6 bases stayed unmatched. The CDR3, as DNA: TGCGCCAGCAGCTTGGGACAGGGGGGTCATGCTGAAGCTTTCTTT. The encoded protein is CASSLGQGGHAEAFF.

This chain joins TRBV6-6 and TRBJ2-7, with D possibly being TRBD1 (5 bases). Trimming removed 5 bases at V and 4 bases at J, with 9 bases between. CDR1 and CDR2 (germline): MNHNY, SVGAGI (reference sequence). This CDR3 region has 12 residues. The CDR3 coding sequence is TGTGCCAGCAGTACGCAGGGTTACGAGCAGTACTTC. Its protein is CASSTQGYEQYF.

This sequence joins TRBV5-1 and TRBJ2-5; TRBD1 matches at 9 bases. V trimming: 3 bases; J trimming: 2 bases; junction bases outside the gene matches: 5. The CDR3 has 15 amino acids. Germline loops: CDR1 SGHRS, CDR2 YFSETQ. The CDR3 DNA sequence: TGCGCCAGCAGCTCGACAGGGGGGCAGCAAGAGACCCAGTACTTC. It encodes CASSSTGGQQETQYF.

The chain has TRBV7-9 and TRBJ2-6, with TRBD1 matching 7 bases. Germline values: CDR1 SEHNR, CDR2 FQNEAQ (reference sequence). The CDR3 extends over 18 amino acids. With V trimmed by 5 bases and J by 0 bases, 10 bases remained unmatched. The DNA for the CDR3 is TGTGCCAGCAGCCAAGGACAGGCAACAAACTCTGGGGCCAACGTCCTGACTTTC. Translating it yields CASSQGQATNSGANVLTF.

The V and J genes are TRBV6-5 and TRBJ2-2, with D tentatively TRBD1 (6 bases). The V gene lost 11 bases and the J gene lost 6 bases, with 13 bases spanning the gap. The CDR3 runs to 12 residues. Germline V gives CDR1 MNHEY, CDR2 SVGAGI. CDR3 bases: TGTGCCGGAACACCAGGGGCCGGGGAGCTGTTTTTT. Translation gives CAGTPGAGELFF.

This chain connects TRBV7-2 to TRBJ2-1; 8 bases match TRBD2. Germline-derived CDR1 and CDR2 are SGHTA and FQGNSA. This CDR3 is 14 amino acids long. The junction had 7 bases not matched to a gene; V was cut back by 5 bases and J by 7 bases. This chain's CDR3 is CASSAGGDANEQFF. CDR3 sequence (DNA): TGTGCCAGCAGCGCCGGGGGGGATGCAAATGAGCAGTTCTTC.

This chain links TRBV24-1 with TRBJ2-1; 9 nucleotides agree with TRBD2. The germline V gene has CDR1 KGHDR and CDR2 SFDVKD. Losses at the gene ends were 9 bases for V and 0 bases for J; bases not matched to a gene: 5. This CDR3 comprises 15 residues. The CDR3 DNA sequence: TGTGCCACCGGAGAAGCGGGGGGCTCCTACAATGAGCAGTTCTTC. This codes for CATGEAGGSYNEQFF.